This T cell receptor (beta chain) stems from a study of cytomegalovirus exposure and HLA in healthy donors. The CDR3 consists of 12 residues. The germline gives CDR1 GTSNPN, CDR2 SVGIG (reference sequence). The V end was cut by 2 bases, the J end by 9 bases, with 11 bases between. Primers for the PCR totalled 60 Vbeta and 13 Jbeta. Data came from immunoSEQ multiplex PCR; TCRdb stores just in-frame clones and leaves some out. The sample has over 150,000 clones; 70% to 80% are singletons. V and J are TRBV30 and TRBJ1-5; no reliable D call. The specimen was PBMCs. This TCR came from a male donor in good health and CMV-seronegative. The CDR3 region is CAWSSGGGPQHF. CDR3 sequence (DNA): TGTGCCTGGAGTTCAGGAGGAGGGCCCCAGCATTTT.